The clone carrying this T cell receptor (beta chain) is a singleton in its sample. Blood CD8+ and CD4+ T cells underwent high-throughput TCR beta sequencing. This sample was included in a study of CD8 T cells in Susac syndrome. Study-wide background: Sequencing included Susac syndrome patients, roughly six of them with active disease and roughly 8 in remission. Intravenous immunoglobulin alone or corticosteroids were being given to patients with Susac syndrome at blood draw, unless they were therapy-naive.

With random hexamers, reverse transcription was performed on about 0.45 to 1 ug of RNA. A multiplex approach, immunoSEQ multiplex PCR, amplified TCR beta CDR3 across 54 Vbeta and 13 Jbeta. TCRdb called the immunoSEQ multiplex PCR reads again in MiXCR, with one record for every CDR3 protein. The table has about 150,000 distinct CDR3 sequences, 95% seen once. The CDR3 sequence is 12 residues long. The germline V gene encodes CDR1 SGHNT and CDR2 YYREEE (reference sequence). Losses at the gene ends were 8 bases for V and 8 bases for J; bases not matched to a gene: 6. The receptor was isolated from a human donor with Susac syndrome. The chain carries TRBV5-4 and TRBJ2-1, with TRBD1 matching 8 bases. Sequencing was performed on CD4+ T cells from PBMCs. CDR3 protein: CASYRQGYEQFF. DNA of the CDR3: TGTGCCAGTTACCGACAGGGGTATGAGCAGTTCTTC.